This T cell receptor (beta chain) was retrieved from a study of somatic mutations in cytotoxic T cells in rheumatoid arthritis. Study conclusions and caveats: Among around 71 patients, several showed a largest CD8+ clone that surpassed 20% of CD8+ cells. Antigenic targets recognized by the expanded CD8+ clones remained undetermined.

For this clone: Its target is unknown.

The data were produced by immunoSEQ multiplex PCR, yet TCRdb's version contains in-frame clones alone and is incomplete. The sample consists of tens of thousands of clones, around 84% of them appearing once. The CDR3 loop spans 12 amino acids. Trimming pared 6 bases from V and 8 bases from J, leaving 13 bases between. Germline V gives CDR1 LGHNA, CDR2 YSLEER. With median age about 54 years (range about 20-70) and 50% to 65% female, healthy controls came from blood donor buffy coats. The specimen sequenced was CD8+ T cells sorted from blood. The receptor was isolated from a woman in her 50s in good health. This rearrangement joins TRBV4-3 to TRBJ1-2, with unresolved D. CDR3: CASSGRLGGYTF. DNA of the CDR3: TGCGCCAGCAGTGGGAGGTTGGGCGGCTACACCTTC.